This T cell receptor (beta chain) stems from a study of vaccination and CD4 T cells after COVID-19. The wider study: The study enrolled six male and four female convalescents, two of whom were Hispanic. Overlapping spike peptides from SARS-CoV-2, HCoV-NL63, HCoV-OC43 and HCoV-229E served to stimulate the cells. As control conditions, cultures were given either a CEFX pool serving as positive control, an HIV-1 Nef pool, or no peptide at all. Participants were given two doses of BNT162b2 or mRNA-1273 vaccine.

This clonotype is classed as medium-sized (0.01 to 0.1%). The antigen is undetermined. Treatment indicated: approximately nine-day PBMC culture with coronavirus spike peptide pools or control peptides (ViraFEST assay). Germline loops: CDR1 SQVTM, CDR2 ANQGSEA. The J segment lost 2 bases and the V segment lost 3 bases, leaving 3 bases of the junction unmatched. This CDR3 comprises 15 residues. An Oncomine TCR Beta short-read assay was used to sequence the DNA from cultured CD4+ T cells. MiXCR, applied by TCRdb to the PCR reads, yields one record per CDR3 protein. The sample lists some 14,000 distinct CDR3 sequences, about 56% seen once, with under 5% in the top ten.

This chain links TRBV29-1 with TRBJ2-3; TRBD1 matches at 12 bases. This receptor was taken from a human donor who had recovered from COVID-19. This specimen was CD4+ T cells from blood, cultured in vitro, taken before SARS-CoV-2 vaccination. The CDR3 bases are TGCAGCGTTGAGGGACAGGGGGCGGACACAGATACGCAGTATTTT. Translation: CSVEGQGADTDTQYF.